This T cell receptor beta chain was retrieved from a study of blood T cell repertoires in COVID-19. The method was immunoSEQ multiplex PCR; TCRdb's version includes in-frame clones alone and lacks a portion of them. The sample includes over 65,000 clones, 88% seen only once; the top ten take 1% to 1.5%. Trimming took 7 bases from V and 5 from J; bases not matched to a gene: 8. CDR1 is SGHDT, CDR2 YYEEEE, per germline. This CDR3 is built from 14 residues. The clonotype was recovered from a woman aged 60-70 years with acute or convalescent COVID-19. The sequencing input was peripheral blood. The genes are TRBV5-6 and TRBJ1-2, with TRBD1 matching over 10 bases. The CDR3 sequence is CASAVWDRGYGYTF. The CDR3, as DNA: TGTGCCAGCGCAGTATGGGACAGGGGATATGGCTACACCTTC.